This T cell receptor (beta chain) was captured in a study of blood T cell repertoires in COVID-19. For the study at large: Collection of acute and convalescent COVID-19 samples took place in the United States, Italy and Spain. From T cells, B-cell-depleted T cells, or PBMCs came the material, which was cDNA or gDNA.

How the authors handled the data: Scientists estimated how many nucleated cells there were by amplifying reference gene primers. Repertoires were generated with immunoSEQ multiplex PCR, while TCRdb's copy carries only in-frame clones and drops some. The V and J calls and clone size come from that table; D and trimming were worked out from the DNA. The sample lists a few hundred thousand clones, 86% occurring once. This TCR was sampled from a man aged 60 to 69 with acute or convalescent COVID-19. Sequenced sample: peripheral blood.

The chain's CDR3 is CASSSDTSYEQYF. In DNA form, the CDR3 reads TGTGCCAGCAGCTCCGACACCTCATACGAGCAGTACTTC. The genes are TRBV6-2 or TRBV6-3 and TRBJ2-7; D call uncertain. The CDR3 spans 13 residues. The germline V and J ends were trimmed by 6 bases and 4 bases, with 13 bases remaining between them. CDR1 and CDR2 from the germline V gene are MNHEY and SVGEGT.